The subject of this entry is one T cell receptor beta chain. The CDR3 totals 17 residues. CDR1 and CDR2 from the germline V gene are SGHTA and FQGNSA. This record belongs to a study of T cell changes during pregnancy in multiple sclerosis. The data were produced by immunoSEQ multiplex PCR, yet TCRdb's version contains in-frame clones alone and is incomplete. The sample comprises over 45,000 clones, roughly 92% of which are singletons, and approximately 2.2% rests with the top ten. The V gene is TRBV7-2, the J gene TRBJ2-5, with 7 bases lining up with TRBD2. The sequenced sample was peripheral blood, obtained in the third trimester of pregnancy. The TCR sequence derives from a female donor with multiple sclerosis, enrolled in a pregnancy study. The CDR3 protein is CASGQNLAEGYQETQYF. CDR3 coding DNA: TGTGCGTCAGGGCAGAATCTAGCGGAAGGCTACCAAGAGACCCAGTACTTC.